One TCR beta chain is described in this entry. This clone was seen only a few times. Its recognized antigen is unknown. Base qualities are not provided; no much larger clone lies one nucleotide away. This entry is derived from a study of T cells in localized non-small cell lung cancer (dated by TCRdb to 2019 to 2021). For the wider study: T cell repertoires of about 230 early-stage NSCLC patients were analyzed, with tumors being compared against uninvolved tumor-adjacent lungs. The cohort was made up of 236 treatment-naive NSCLC patients whose localized lung tumors had been resected. A mean age of around 66 years was recorded for the NSCLC patients, of whom 129 were male and 95 to 110 were female.

The investigation overall reported the following: Because multi-region sequencing of the tumors was not done, intratumor heterogeneity could not be ruled out. Of the top 100 tumor clones, a median of approximately 60 were detected in paired uninvolved adjacent lung; about 26 were also among that lung's top 100. Because of the exploratory design, TCR variables were selected using unadjusted p-values without false-discovery rate correction. Longer overall survival was associated with higher blood T cell density, whereas shorter survival was associated with higher adjacent-lung clonality. Uninvolved tumor-adjacent lung showed the highest T cell clonality, higher than tumor, which suggests more focused antigenic responses in the uninvolved tumor-adjacent lung.

At diagnosis, tumor, uninvolved tumor-adjacent lung and peripheral blood were collected and then preserved as a mix of FFPE and fresh-frozen material. Blood samples were analyzed as peripheral blood mononuclear cells for TCR repertoire profiling. The V and J ends are trimmed by 8 bases and 8 bases, leaving 14 bases between them. CDR3 length: 12 amino acids, cysteine to phenylalanine. Only the CDR3 part of the read is kept: 36 bases, read in frame from the first base. As encoded in the germline V gene, CDR1 is SGHDT while CDR2 is YYEEEE. TCR beta CDR3 regions were sequenced from DNA using the immunoSEQ Assay. As for the authors' bioinformatics: T cell density was computed as TCR beta template counts normalized to usable DNA estimated by amplifying housekeeping genes. Using the preseqR package, richness was estimated by extrapolating to 120,000 templates for tissue samples and 400,000 templates for PBMC samples. Clonality was calculated as one minus Pielou's evenness. Differential abundance testing on productive amino-acid clonotypes, with a minimum total count of 5 and an alpha of 0.1, was used to identify tissue-enriched TCRs. Repertoire overlap between compartments was quantified with the Jaccard Index and Morisita Overlap Index. GLIPH clustered TCR beta CDR3s with public tetramer-defined viral CDR3s; viral motifs required at least three viral sequences plus V-gene enrichment. In TCRdb, the immuneACCESS table is reduced to in-frame sequences with V and J assigned. These tables do not hold every clone; where another copy was compared, an unresolved V gene accounts for under half, and the others remain unexplained. V, J and clone size derive from that table, while D and trimming were established from the DNA sequence. In all, the sample holds roughly 25,000 clones, and 90% of those were seen once. Clones ranked in the top ten supply roughly 1.1% of the sample.

The sample was peripheral blood, taken before any cancer treatment. The rearranged segments are TRBV5-6 and TRBJ2-1; a weak D assignment points to TRBD2 (6 bases agree). The sequence came from a woman aged 40 to 75 with stage I lung adenocarcinoma. The DNA reads TGTGCCAGTCGGGAGAACGGAGATGAGCAGTTCTTC. Its amino acids are CASRENGDEQFF.